This is a list of T cell receptor beta chains from one sample in a study of CD8+CD57+ T cells in acquired aplastic anemia. TCRdb re-called the reads through MiXCR, storing one row per CDR3 protein. The sample consists of under 200,000 distinct CDR3 sequences, 40% to 55% of them appearing once. Material for sequencing was sorted CD4+, CD8+, or CD8+CD57+ T cells (not recorded which) from PBMCs. The receptors shown here come from a human donor with aplastic anemia. Each CDR3 is given with its conserved first and last residue. A D gene is named only where the DNA matches it firmly. Expanded clones get a size class; other rows say once, few or many, or leave the size out.

-	TRBD1	TRBV11-2	TRBJ1-6	CASSLEARGSSPLHF	TGTGCCAGCAGCTTAGAGGCCAGGGGGTCCTCACCCCTCCACTTT
few	-	TRBV6-1	TRBJ2-2	CASSSLGQRGYGELFF	TGTGCCAGCAGTAGCCTTGGACAGAGAGGATACGGGGAGCTGTTTTTT
-	-	TRBV10-3	TRBJ2-5	CAISFAGGLETQYF	TGTGCCATCAGTTTCGCAGGAGGGCTTGAGACCCAGTACTTC
-	-	TRBV15	TRBJ2-5	CATSRDQPQGGTQYF	TGTGCCACCAGCAGAGACCAACCCCAAGGGGGGACCCAGTACTTC
-	TRBD2	TRBV29-1	TRBJ2-7	CSAQAAGGAEQYF	TGCAGCGCCCAGGCGGCGGGAGGGGCGGAGCAGTACTTC
-	TRBD1	TRBV24-1	TRBJ2-1	CATSDAPGQGYNEQFF	TGTGCCACCAGTGATGCCCCGGGACAGGGCTACAATGAGCAGTTCTTC
many	-	TRBV7-3	TRBJ1-2	CASSSPRGGYTF	TGTGCCAGCAGCTCTCCGCGCGGTGGCTACACCTTC
-	-	TRBV19	TRBJ1-1	CASSGRNTEAFF	TGTGCCAGTAGTGGACGGAACACTGAAGCTTTCTTT
-	-	TRBV5-1	TRBJ1-6	CASSLDGSQSPLHF	TGCGCCAGCAGCTTGGACGGATCCCAATCACCCCTCCACTTT
-	TRBD2	TRBV25-1	TRBJ2-2	CASSFLTGTSGELFF	TGTGCCAGCAGCTTTCTAACCGGGACTAGCGGGGAGCTGTTTTTT
-	-	TRBV15	TRBJ2-3	CATSPTVLTNADTQYF	TGTGCCACCAGTCCGACGGTGCTCACTAACGCAGATACGCAGTATTTT
many	-	TRBV6-1	TRBJ2-1	CASSDRQLYNEQFF	TGTGCCAGCAGTGACCGACAGCTCTACAATGAGCAGTTCTTC
-	-	TRBV25-1	TRBJ1-6	CARANSPLHF	TGTGCCAGGGCAAATTCACCCCTCCACTTT
-	-	TRBV19	TRBJ1-5	CASSPQTIILIAQPQHF	TGTGCCAGTAGTCCGCAAACAATAATTCTTATCGCTCAGCCCCAGCATTTT
-	TRBD1	TRBV29-1	TRBJ1-4	CSVTGTGQEKLFF	TGCAGCGTAACCGGGACAGGGCAAGAAAAACTGTTTTTT
many	-	TRBV20-1	TRBJ2-1	CSARDLRRAGEQFF	TGCAGTGCTAGAGATCTGCGGAGGGCCGGTGAGCAGTTCTTC
-	TRBD1	TRBV7-9	TRBJ1-2	CASSLNRDRGYGYTF	TGTGCCAGCAGCTTGAACCGGGACAGGGGCTATGGCTACACCTTC
few	-	TRBV15	TRBJ1-1	CATSRGGKRTMNTEAFF	TGTGCCACCAGCAGAGGGGGAAAGCGGACTATGAACACTGAAGCTTTCTTT
-	-	TRBV7-2	TRBJ2-7	CASSLGPRQIEQYF	TGTGCCAGCAGCTTAGGCCCCAGACAGATTGAGCAGTACTTC
few	-	TRBV7-2	TRBJ1-4	CASSPGSGGEKLFF	TGTGCCAGCAGCCCCGGGTCGGGGGGGGAAAAACTGTTTTTT
many	-	TRBV12-3/TRBV12-4	TRBJ1-1	CASRGPNTEASF	TGTGCCAGCAGGGGACCGAACACTGAAGCTTCCTTT
once	TRBD1	TRBV24-1	TRBJ2-7	CATSDSAGGKQYF	TGTGCCACCAGTGATTCGGCAGGGGGCAAGCAGTACTTC
few	-	TRBV5-1	TRBJ1-5	CASSAGDSNQPQHF	TGCGCCAGCAGCGCGGGGGATAGCAATCAGCCCCAGCATTTT
-	TRBD1	TRBV2	TRBJ2-1	CASSRDRGYEQFF	TGTGCCAGCAGTCGGGACAGGGGATATGAGCAGTTCTTC
many	TRBD1	TRBV10-3	TRBJ1-1	CAISEAGQGVGNTEAFF	TGTGCCATCAGCGAGGCGGGACAGGGGGTCGGGAACACTGAAGCTTTCTTT
-	-	TRBV7-2	TRBJ2-1	CAVSDPPNEQFF	TGTGCAGTGTCGGACCCTCCTAATGAGCAGTTCTTC
few	TRBD1	TRBV25-1	TRBJ2-1	CASSYGQANNEQFF	TGTGCCAGCTCCTATGGACAGGCGAACAATGAGCAGTTCTTC
many	-	TRBV10-3	TRBJ1-2	CAISESYGTLSNYGYTF	TGTGCCATCAGTGAGTCCTATGGGACACTTTCTAACTATGGCTACACCTTC
many	-	TRBV19	TRBJ2-1	CASSISSYNEQFF	TGTGCCAGTAGTATTTCTTCCTACAATGAGCAGTTCTTC
many	-	TRBV20-1	TRBJ1-5	CSASPRGWDQPQHF	TGCAGTGCTAGTCCTCGGGGTTGGGATCAGCCCCAGCATTTT
many	-	TRBV20-1	TRBJ1-2	CSARDQMAGRGGYTF	TGCAGTGCTAGAGATCAGATGGCAGGGCGGGGTGGCTACACCTTC
once	-	TRBV19	TRBJ2-7	CASSPLVPCSYEQYF	TGTGCCAGTAGTCCTCTAGTACCCTGCTCCTACGAGCAGTACTTC
-	TRBD1	TRBV15	TRBJ1-2	CATSRGQGLYGYTF	TGTGCCACCAGCAGGGGACAGGGGCTCTATGGCTACACCTTC
-	-	TRBV7-2	TRBJ1-1	CASSEGVTEAFF	TGTGCCAGCAGCGAGGGGGTCACTGAAGCTTTCTTT
-	TRBD1	TRBV10-3	TRBJ1-2	CAIRSDREGYTF	TGTGCCATCAGGTCAGACAGGGAGGGCTACACCTTC
-	-	TRBV2	TRBJ2-3	CASRERYRDTDTQYF	TGTGCCAGCAGAGAGCGCTACCGGGACACAGATACGCAGTATTTT
many	TRBD2	TRBV5-8	TRBJ2-3	CASSFIAGGSDTQYF	TGTGCCAGCAGCTTTATAGCGGGAGGGTCAGATACGCAGTATTTT
-	-	TRBV15	TRBJ1-5	CATSSLTGGQPQHF	TGTGCCACCAGCAGCTTGACCGGGGGACAGCCCCAGCATTTT
many	TRBD1	TRBV5-4	TRBJ2-3	CASSHRQGTDTQYF	TGTGCCAGCAGCCATCGACAGGGGACAGATACGCAGTATTTT
-	-	TRBV7-9	TRBJ2-1	CASSLDGYNEQFF	TGTGCCAGCAGCTTAGACGGGTACAATGAGCAGTTCTTC
many	-	TRBV2	TRBJ1-4	CASSESGVGNEKLFF	TGTGCCAGCAGTGAATCCGGGGTAGGGAATGAAAAACTGTTTTTT
-	-	TRBV20-1	TRBJ1-3	CSARYQGRDTIYF	TGCAGTGCTAGATACCAGGGTAGAGACACCATATATTTT